The 3 T cell receptor beta chains below were found in one sample sequenced in a study of identifying expanded T cells in peripheral blood. Libraries were prepared by immunoSEQ multiplex PCR; TCRdb keeps only in-frame clonotypes and omits some of them. The table lists 60,000 to 70,000 clones, about 89% of them singletons. The sequenced material came from blood. Receptors were obtained from a person between 18 and 70 years old in good health.

V usage is TRBV7-8 and J usage is TRBJ2-5; D possibly corresponds to TRBD2 (6 bases). This CDR3 spans 15 amino acids. CDR1 SGHVS and CDR2 FQNEAQ come from the germline V gene. The V end was cut by 7 bases, the J end by 1 base, with 16 bases between. The CDR3 here is CASTGSLGGQETQYF. The CDR3 DNA reads as TGTGCCAGCACCGGCTCCCTCGGGGGCCAAGAGACCCAGTACTTC. Combining the CDR3 with reference TRBV7-8 and TRBJ2-5 gives the whole variable domain GAGVSQSPRYKVAKRGQDVALRCDPISGHVSLFWYQQALGQGPEFLTYFQNEAQLDKSGLPSDRFFAERPEGSVSTLKIQRTQQEDSAVYLCASTGSLGGQETQYFGPGTRLLVL.

This sequence joins TRBV30 and TRBJ1-6; D unresolved. V was shortened by 0 bases and J by 9 bases, with 15 bases between the two germline ends. Germline values: CDR1 GTSNPN, CDR2 SVGIG (reference sequence). This CDR3 region has 15 residues. CDR3 region: CAWSVTGGLASPLHF. Here the CDR3 DNA reads TGTGCCTGGAGTGTAACCGGCGGCTTGGCTTCACCCCTCCACTTT.

The chain has TRBV5-1 and TRBJ1-4; maybe TRBD1 (6 bases). Trimming cost V 4 bases and J 3 bases, with 10 bases left between them. The germline gives CDR1 SGHRS, CDR2 YFSETQ. The CDR3 contains 14 residues. Here the CDR3 reads CASSQDSPNEKLFF. CDR3 sequence (DNA): TGCGCCAGCAGCCAGGACAGCCCTAATGAAAAACTGTTTTTT.